Below are 28 T cell receptor beta chains sequenced from a single sample in a study of preoperative IRX-2 immunotherapy in early breast cancer. The data were produced by immunoSEQ multiplex PCR, yet TCRdb's version contains in-frame clones alone and is incomplete. In the table there are about 62,000 clones, less than 95% of which are singletons. Stated treatment: preoperative locoregional IRX-2 cytokine immunotherapy. This material was collected from a patient treated with IRX-2 immunotherapy. These receptors originate from a human donor with breast cancer.

The V call is TRBV7-2, the J call TRBJ1-5; D not resolved. The germline gives CDR1 SGHTA, CDR2 FQGNSA. The CDR3 spans 13 residues. The V gene lost 3 bases and the J gene lost 4 bases, with 7 bases spanning the gap. CDR3 nucleotides: TGTGCCAGCAGCTTGGAGAGTAATCAGCCCCAGCATTTT. Translation gives CASSLESNQPQHF. Full variable domain (remainder filled in from reference TRBV7-2 and TRBJ1-5): GAGVSQSPSNKVTEKGKDVELRCDPISGHTALYWYRQSLGQGLEFLIYFQGNSAPDKSGLPSDRFSAERTGGSVSTLTIQRTQQEDSAVYLCASSLESNQPQHFGDGTRLSIL.

Notes on this clone: The same CDR3 can be traced to other DNA sequences in this sample. This chain uses TRBV30 with TRBJ2-5; D is possibly TRBD1 (6 bases). The V end lost 2 bases, the J end lost 4 bases, and 8 bases lay between the germline ends. Germline-derived CDR1 and CDR2 are GTSNPN and SVGIG (reference sequence). This CDR3 is built from 12 residues. In DNA form, the CDR3 reads TGTGCCTGGAGTCCAGGGGCAGAGACCCAGTACTTC. Translated, it gives CAWSPGAETQYF. The full variable domain, its missing parts supplied by reference TRBV30 and TRBJ2-5, is SQTIHQWPATLVQPVGSPLSLECTVEGTSNPNLYWYRQAAGRGLQLLFYSVGIGQISSEVPQNLSASRPQDRQFILSSKKLLLSDSGFYLCAWSPGAETQYFGPGTRLLVL.

This rearrangement joins TRBV28 to TRBJ1-5; 11 bases are shared with TRBD1. Losses at the gene ends were 7 bases for V and 5 bases for J; bases not matched to a gene: 4. There are 14 residues in the CDR3. Germline V CDR1 and CDR2: MDHEN, SYDVKM. The CDR3: CASTWGQGDQPQHF. The CDR3 coding sequence is TGTGCCAGCACCTGGGGACAGGGGGATCAGCCCCAGCATTTT.

This clone showed up just once. The chain carries TRBV28 and TRBJ1-2; weak D call: TRBD1 (6 bases). V lost 4 bases and J lost 4, with 13 bases in between. The germline CDR1 and CDR2 sequences are MDHEN and SYDVKM. CDR3 length: 14 residues. In nucleotides, the CDR3 is TGTGCCAGCAGTTCCGGGGGCGCGGGCTATGGCTACACCTTC. It yields the protein CASSSGGAGYGYTF.

The chain links TRBV10-2 to TRBJ1-6, with D tentatively TRBD1 (5 bases). The CDR3 length is 14 residues. Germline CDR1 and CDR2: WSHSY and SAAADI. V shed 4 bases and J shed 6 bases, with 10 bases lying between them. In nucleotides, the CDR3 is TGCGCCAGCAGTGCTACAGGTGGTAATTCACCCCTCCACTTT. Translated: CASSATGGNSPLHF.

CDR3 residues: CASKGEWGAGRKYF. The CDR3 DNA reads as TGTGCCAGCAAGGGGGAATGGGGAGCGGGTCGCAAGTACTTC. The rearrangement links TRBV11-1 to TRBJ2-5; D possibly matches TRBD1 or TRBD2 (6 bases each). Germline CDR1 reads SGHAT; CDR2 reads FQDESV (reference sequence). The CDR3 length is 14 residues. The V end lost 7 bases, the J end lost 12 bases, and 24 bases lay between the germline ends.

This clone was recorded once. The rearrangement links TRBV27 to TRBJ2-1, with 10 bases lining up with TRBD2. This CDR3 has 13 residues. The ends lost 4 bases at V and 9 bases at J; junction bases unmatched: 3. Germline-derived CDR1 and CDR2 are MNHEY and SMNVEV (reference sequence). CDR3 protein: CASSSGLAAEQFF. In nucleotides, the CDR3 is TGTGCCAGCAGTTCCGGACTAGCGGCTGAGCAGTTCTTC.

The chain carries TRBV6-5 and TRBJ1-6, with 8 bases identical to TRBD1. CDR3 size: 14 residues. Looked up from germline, CDR1 is MNHEY and CDR2 is SVGAGI. V trimming: 6 bases; J trimming: 5 bases; junction bases outside the gene matches: 3. CDR3: CASRRGQDNSPLHF. CDR3 nucleotides: TGTGCCAGCAGGCGGGGACAGGATAATTCACCCCTCCACTTT.

The rearrangement joins TRBV29-1 to TRBJ2-1; D gene uncertain. Per germline, CDR1 SQVTM and CDR2 ANQGSEA. This CDR3 is built from 12 residues. V was shortened by 3 bases and J by 8 bases, with 11 bases between the two germline ends. The DNA for the CDR3 is TGCAGCGTTGAGCGCAACAACGATGAGCAGTTCTTC. As protein: CSVERNNDEQFF.

The rearrangement links TRBV5-3 to TRBJ2-1, with TRBD2 as a possible D gene (6 bases). TRBV5-3 is placed among ORFs of uncertain function. Deletions cut 0 bases from V and 5 bases from J, with 12 bases between. The CDR3 consists of 15 residues. CDR3: CARSLVGGSHNEQFF. Written as DNA, the CDR3 is TGTGCCAGAAGCTTGGTCGGAGGGAGCCACAATGAGCAGTTCTTC.

This clone was recorded once. The chain recombines TRBV28 with TRBJ2-6, with TRBD2 identical over 7 bases. Germline assignment: CDR1 MDHEN and CDR2 SYDVKM. Trimming cost V 6 bases and J 0 bases; bases outside gene matches: 11. CDR3 length: 18 amino acids. The CDR3 sequence is CASRELAGPNSGANVLTF. CDR3 bases: TGTGCCAGCAGAGAGTTAGCGGGCCCAAACTCTGGGGCCAACGTCCTGACTTTC.

V usage is TRBV9 and J usage is TRBJ2-3; no reliable D call. Germline V gives CDR1 SGDLS, CDR2 YYNGEE. V lost 0 bases and J 7 bases, leaving 6 bases between the germline ends. The CDR3 covers 12 residues. In DNA form, the CDR3 reads TGTGCCAGCAGCGTAGATTCGAATACGCAGTATTTT. Translated: CASSVDSNTQYF. The full variable domain, with the rest looked up from reference TRBV9 and TRBJ2-3, is DSGVTQTPKHLITATGQRVTLRCSPRSGDLSVYWYQQSLDQGLQFLIQYYNGEERAKGNILERFSAQQFPDLHSELNLSSLELGDSALYFCASSVDSNTQYFGPGTRLTVL.

The chain joins TRBV7-3 to TRBJ1-1, with TRBD1 matching 9 bases. The germline V gene has CDR1 SGHTA and CDR2 FQGTGA. The junction had 9 bases not matched to a gene; V was cut back by 3 bases and J by 7 bases. This CDR3 contains 15 residues. The CDR3 DNA sequence: TGTGCCAGCAGCTTCCAGACAGGGGGGCAGGGTGAAGCTTTCTTT. Its translation: CASSFQTGGQGEAFF.

This chain links TRBV5-1 with TRBJ2-1; D is perhaps TRBD1 or TRBD2 (6 bases each). Trimming stripped 0 bases from V and 3 bases from J, with 10 bases between. This CDR3 region has 15 residues. Germline-derived CDR1 and CDR2 are SGHRS and YFSETQ. The CDR3 sequence is CASSLARGLYNEQFF. The DNA of the CDR3 is TGCGCCAGCAGCTTGGCTCGGGGGCTCTACAATGAGCAGTTCTTC.

DNA of the CDR3: TGTGCCAGCAGTCACCTCACTAGCGGGACTCCCGGGTCCCGCTACGAGCAGTACTTC. The encoded protein is CASSHLTSGTPGSRYEQYF. This chain joins TRBV27 and TRBJ2-7; 10 bases agree with TRBD2. V shed 5 bases, J shed 3 bases, and the junction held 19 bases outside the gene matches. The CDR3 is 19 amino acids. Germline V CDR1 and CDR2: MNHEY, SMNVEV (reference sequence).

The chain combines TRBV5-1 with TRBJ2-7; D perhaps matches TRBD2 (5 bases). With 4 bases removed from V and 5 bases from J, the gap between germline ends came to 16 bases. The CDR3 loop spans 14 amino acids. CDR1 and CDR2 (germline): SGHRS, YFSETQ. CDR3 DNA: TGCGCCAGCAGCGGACCGGGGTCCCTAAACGAGCAGTACTTC. Its protein is CASSGPGSLNEQYF.

V usage is TRBV19 and J usage is TRBJ2-3, with 11 bases that match TRBD2. The CDR3 has 17 amino acids. The ends lost 3 bases at V and 0 bases at J; junction bases unmatched: 5. Germline V gives CDR1 LNHDA, CDR2 SQIVND (reference sequence). The CDR3 DNA sequence: TGTGCCAGTAGTATTTCCCCTAGCGGGAGGAGCACAGATACGCAGTATTTT. This sequence encodes CASSISPSGRSTDTQYF.

The rearrangement joins TRBV9 to TRBJ2-2; 14 nucleotides match TRBD2. Germline values: CDR1 SGDLS, CDR2 YYNGEE. The CDR3 runs 18 residues. Germline trimming cut 0 bases from V and 5 bases from J; bases unmatched to any gene: 6. The CDR3 DNA reads TGTGCCAGCAGCGTAGGACTAGCGGGAGGGCCGATTACCGGGGAGCTGTTTTTT. Protein product: CASSVGLAGGPITGELFF.

This rearrangement joins TRBV14 to TRBJ2-7; TRBD1 is a possible D gene (6 bases). Deletions cut 5 bases from V and 3 bases from J, with 11 bases between. CDR3 length equals 13 residues. Germline CDR1 reads SGHDN; CDR2 reads FVKESK. The CDR3 region is CASSVRGHYEQYF. The CDR3 DNA reads TGTGCCAGCAGCGTCAGGGGACACTACGAGCAGTACTTC.

The gene calls are TRBV19 and TRBJ1-2; weak D call: TRBD1 (5 bases). This CDR3 spans 16 amino acids. The germline CDR1 and CDR2 sequences are LNHDA and SQIVND (reference sequence). The V and J ends lost 3 bases and 5 bases respectively, with 19 bases between them. The CDR3 region is CASSMGWRGTHYGYTF. CDR3 bases: TGTGCCAGTAGTATGGGATGGCGGGGCACCCATTATGGCTACACCTTC.

This chain uses TRBV6-1 with TRBJ2-7; tentative D call: TRBD1 (6 bases). CDR1 and CDR2 (germline): MNHNS, SASEGT. The CDR3 is made up of 14 amino acids. With 7 bases removed from V and 0 bases from J, the gap between germline ends came to 13 bases. As DNA, the CDR3 is TGTGCCAGCATTTGGGGGCAGTCCTCCTACGAGCAGTACTTC. This sequence encodes CASIWGQSSYEQYF.

The rearrangement joins TRBV7-6 to TRBJ2-2; D uncertain. CDR1 is SGHVS and CDR2 is FNYEAQ in the germline V gene. The V and J ends lost 2 bases and 0 bases respectively, with 10 bases between them. The length of the CDR3 is 16 residues. The CDR3 reads CASSLMAASNTGELFF. The DNA for the CDR3 is TGTGCCAGCAGCTTAATGGCAGCTTCGAACACCGGGGAGCTGTTTTTT.

J is TRBJ2-1 and V is TRBV19; possibly TRBD1 for D (5 bases). Germline-derived CDR1 and CDR2 are LNHDA and SQIVND (reference sequence). This CDR3 is built from 15 residues. Trimming stripped 0 bases from V and 4 bases from J, with 10 bases between. Here the CDR3 DNA reads TGTGCCAGTAGTATAGATGGACGGACATACAATGAGCAGTTCTTC. Translating it yields CASSIDGRTYNEQFF.

The CDR3 DNA sequence: TGTGCCAGTTTTGCAAGCACCGGGGAGCTGTTTTTT. Translation gives CASFASTGELFF. The chain uses TRBV27 and TRBJ2-2; D call uncertain. CDR1 MNHEY and CDR2 SMNVEV come from the germline V gene (reference sequence). V dropped 9 bases and J dropped 4 bases, with 9 bases sitting between them. CDR3 length: 12 residues.

This clone has only one observation. This chain uses TRBV23-1 with TRBJ1-2; maybe TRBD1 (5 bases). TRBV23-1 is placed among ORFs of uncertain function. Trimming took off 4 bases at V and 8 bases at J, with 20 bases between the two ends. The length of the CDR3 is 15 residues. CDR3 bases: TGCGCCAGCAGTCTTAGCCGGCCAGGGTATCGAGGCTACACCTTC. Translating gives CASSLSRPGYRGYTF.

For this clone: Germline is not matched at one junction end, which may reflect a read error. The chain employs TRBV28 and TRBJ2-1, with D perhaps matching TRBD1 or TRBD2 (6 bases each). In germline, CDR1 is MDHEN, CDR2 SYDVKM. The CDR3 extends over 12 amino acids. The chain's CDR3 is CASSLWGAPWIF. The CDR3, as DNA: TGTGCCAGCAGTTTGTGGGGGGCGCCATGGATCTTC.

The V gene is TRBV2, the J gene TRBJ2-4; D might be TRBD2 (6 bases). The CDR3 has 19 residues. Germline CDR1 SNHLY, CDR2 FYNNEI. V was pared by 3 bases and J by 0 bases, with 21 bases between. The CDR3 sequence: CASSEIAEATNLAKNIQYF. The CDR3, as DNA: TGTGCCAGCAGTGAGATAGCGGAAGCCACAAACCTAGCCAAAAACATTCAGTACTTC.

This chain joins TRBV7-8 and TRBJ1-2; D unclear. V lost 1 base, J lost 3 bases, and 15 bases lay in between. Germline CDR1 is SGHVS and CDR2 is FQNEAQ. The CDR3 runs to 16 residues. CDR3 loop: CASSLVGGIWDYGYTF. CDR3 nucleotide sequence: TGTGCCAGCAGCTTAGTAGGCGGGATTTGGGACTATGGCTACACCTTC.